This T cell receptor (beta chain) derives from a study of blood T cell repertoires in COVID-19. Study details: Samples came from the United States, Italy and Spain, spanning acute and convalescent COVID-19.

This clone was recorded only once. CDR1 is SGHNT and CDR2 is YYREEE in the germline V gene (reference sequence). V was shortened by 0 bases and J by 2 bases, with 12 bases between the two germline ends. The CDR3 contains 15 residues. Generated by immunoSEQ multiplex PCR, the TCRdb table keeps only in-frame clones and is missing some. Found here are approximately 460,000 clones, roughly 89% of them singletons; the top ten hold 0.75% to 0.9%. The chain recombines TRBV5-4 with TRBJ2-7; tentative D call: TRBD2 (5 bases). The TCR originated in a man aged 18 to 29 with COVID-19, enrolled during active disease. Sample: peripheral blood. For the CDR3, the DNA is TGTGCCAGCAGCTTGGGTAGCGCGCCCGCCTACGAGCAGTACTTC. Translated: CASSLGSAPAYEQYF.